This T cell receptor (beta chain) was recovered during a study of response to subunit inactivated influenza vaccine (dated by TCRdb to 2017 to 2018). Background for the entire study: The study used deep quantitative T cell receptor repertoire profiling to track responses to a trivalent subunit inactivated influenza vaccine. Overall results and qualifications from the work: According to the authors, only a limited number of new T cells may be recruited by each seasonal influenza vaccination.

V and J are truncated by 2 bases and 6 bases respectively, leaving an intervening sequence of 20 bases. From cysteine to phenylalanine, the CDR3 is 16 amino acids long. Only CDR3 DNA is held: 48 bases, read in frame from base 1. Sequences SGHRS (CDR1) and YFSETQ (CDR2) are obtained from the germline V gene. A word on this clonotype: This clone's antigen is unknown. Base qualities are not recorded, but no much larger clone differs from it by a single base.

Library prep was done by RT-PCR. TCRdb shows the sequencer as Illumina HiSeq 2500. TCRdb passed the public sequencing reads through fastp at Q25 and MiXCR, retaining productive beta sequences. Records with the same CDR3 protein are collapsed into one entry carrying the most frequent genes and DNA. A total of a few hundred thousand distinct CDR3 sequences appear in this sample, roughly 22% of them only once. The ten top clones hold 9.5% to 13% of the sample. The TCR sequence derives from a man aged 50 to 69 who received an inactivated influenza vaccine. Donor details come from another sample of the same person, matched by shared clones. This specimen consisted of PBMCs from blood, obtained approximately 20 months after vaccination. Rearrangement joined TRBV5-1 to TRBJ1-2; a weak D assignment points to TRBD1 (6 bases agree). The CDR3 is CASSFGQPGGYDGYTF. The DNA is as follows: TGCGCCAGCAGCTTTGGACAGCCTGGAGGTTATGATGGCTACACCTTC.